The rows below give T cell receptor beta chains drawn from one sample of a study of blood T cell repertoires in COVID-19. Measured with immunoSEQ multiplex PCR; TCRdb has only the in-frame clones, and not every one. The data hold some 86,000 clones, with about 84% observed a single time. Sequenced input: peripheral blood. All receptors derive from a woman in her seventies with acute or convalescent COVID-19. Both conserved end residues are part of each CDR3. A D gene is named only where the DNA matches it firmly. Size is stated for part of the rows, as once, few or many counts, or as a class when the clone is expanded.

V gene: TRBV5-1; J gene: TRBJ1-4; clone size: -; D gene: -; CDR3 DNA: TGCGCCAGCAGCTTAAGCCGAGGGAGGGGTGAAAAACTGTTTTTT; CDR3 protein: CASSLSRGRGEKLFF
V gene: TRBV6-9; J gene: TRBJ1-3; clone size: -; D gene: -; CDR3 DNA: TGTGCCAGCAGTTATTCTGAGCCCATATATTTT; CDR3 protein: CASSYSEPIYF
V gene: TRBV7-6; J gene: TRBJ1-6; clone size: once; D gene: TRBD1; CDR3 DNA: TGTGCCAGCAGCCCTCAGACAGGGCAGAATTCACCCCTCCACTTT; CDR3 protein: CASSPQTGQNSPLHF
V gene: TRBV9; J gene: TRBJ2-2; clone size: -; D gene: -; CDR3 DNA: TGTGCCAGCAGCGCCGGACTTCCCACCTCCGGGGAGCTGTTTTTT; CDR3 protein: CASSAGLPTSGELFF
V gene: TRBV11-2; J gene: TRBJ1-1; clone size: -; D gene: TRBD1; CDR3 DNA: TGTGCCAGCAGCTTAGGGCCCGGGACAGGGCGTTTTGGGACTGAAGCTTTCTTT; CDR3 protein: CASSLGPGTGRFGTEAFF
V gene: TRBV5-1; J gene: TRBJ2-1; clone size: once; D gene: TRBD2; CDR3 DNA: TGCGCCAGCAGGCTAGCGGGGGAGGGCGGTGAGCAGTTCTTC; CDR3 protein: CASRLAGEGGEQFF
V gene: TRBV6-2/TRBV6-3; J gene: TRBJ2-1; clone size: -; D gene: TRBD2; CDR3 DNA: TGTGCCAGCAGTTACTCAATGCGGGGGGGCGGTTGGCATGAGCAGTTCTTC; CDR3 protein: CASSYSMRGGGWHEQFF
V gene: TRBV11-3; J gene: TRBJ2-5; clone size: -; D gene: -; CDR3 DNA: TGTGCCAGCAGCTTGGGTGGACAGTCCCAAGAGACCCAGTACTTC; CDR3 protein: CASSLGGQSQETQYF
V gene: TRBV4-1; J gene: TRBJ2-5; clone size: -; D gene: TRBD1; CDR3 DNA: TGCGCCAGCAGCAGCCCGACAGGGGTCTTCAAAGAGACCCAGTACTTC; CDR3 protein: CASSSPTGVFKETQYF
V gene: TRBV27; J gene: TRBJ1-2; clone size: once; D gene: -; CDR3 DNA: TGTGCCAGCAGTTTAAAGCCCAGGATGCCCTATGGCTACACCTTC; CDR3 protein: CASSLKPRMPYGYTF
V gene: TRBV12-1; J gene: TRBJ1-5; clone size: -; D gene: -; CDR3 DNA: TGTGCCAGCAGCTTTGCGCTGGGACAGGGGGAAAATCAGCCCCAGCATTTT; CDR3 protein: CASSFALGQGENQPQHF
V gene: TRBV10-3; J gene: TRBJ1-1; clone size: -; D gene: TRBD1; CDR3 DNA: TGTGCCATCAGGGGACAGGGGGGATGGTACACTGAAGCTTTCTTT; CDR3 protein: CAIRGQGGWYTEAFF
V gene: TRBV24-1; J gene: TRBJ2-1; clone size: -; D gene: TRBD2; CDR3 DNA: TGTGCCACCAGTGTTCAGGCCGGGACTAGCGGTAATGAGCAGTTCTTC; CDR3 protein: CATSVQAGTSGNEQFF
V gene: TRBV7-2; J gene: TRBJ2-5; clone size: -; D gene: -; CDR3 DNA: TGTGCCAGCTTCCTCGATACAGCTCAAGAGACCCAGTACTTC; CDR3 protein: CASFLDTAQETQYF
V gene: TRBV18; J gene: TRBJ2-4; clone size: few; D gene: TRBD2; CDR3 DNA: TGTGCCAGCTCACCTAATAGCGGGGTGGCCAAAAACATTCAGTACTTC; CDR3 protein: CASSPNSGVAKNIQYF
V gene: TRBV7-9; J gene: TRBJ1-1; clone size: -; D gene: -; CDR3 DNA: TGTGCCAGCAGCTTATGGGAGGAGATGAACACTGAAGCTTTCTTT; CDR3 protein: CASSLWEEMNTEAFF
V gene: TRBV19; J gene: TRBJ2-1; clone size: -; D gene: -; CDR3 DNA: TGTGCCAGTAGGCCCAGACAGGCTTACAATGAGCAGTTCTTC; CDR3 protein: CASRPRQAYNEQFF
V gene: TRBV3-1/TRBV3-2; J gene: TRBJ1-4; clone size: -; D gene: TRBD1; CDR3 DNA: TGTGCCAGCAGCCAAGGCCGGGACAGGAACGGGGAAAAACTGTTTTTT; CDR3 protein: CASSQGRDRNGEKLFF
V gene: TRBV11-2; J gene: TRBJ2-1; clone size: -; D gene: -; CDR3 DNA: TGTGCCAGCAGCTTAGATGCCTATTATTCGGGCTCCTACAATGAGCAGTTCTTC; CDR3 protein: CASSLDAYYSGSYNEQFF
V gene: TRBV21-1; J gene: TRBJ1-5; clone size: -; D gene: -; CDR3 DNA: TGTGCCAGCAGCCCGAGGGGGACAATCGCCGAAGGACAGCCCCAGCATTTT; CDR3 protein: CASSPRGTIAEGQPQHF
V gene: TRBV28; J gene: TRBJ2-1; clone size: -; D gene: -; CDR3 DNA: TGTGCCAGCAGTAGGGGGGGAGGGTCCTACAATGAGCAGTTCTTC; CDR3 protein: CASSRGGGSYNEQFF
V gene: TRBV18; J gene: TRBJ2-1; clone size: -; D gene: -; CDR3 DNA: TGTGCCAGCTCACCAGACTCGGGTTATAGTTACTATGAGCAGTTCTTC; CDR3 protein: CASSPDSGYSYYEQFF
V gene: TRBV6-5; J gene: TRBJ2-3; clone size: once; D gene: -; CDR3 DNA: TGTGCCAGCAGAGGGGCCTATAGCACAGATACGCAGTATTTT; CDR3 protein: CASRGAYSTDTQYF
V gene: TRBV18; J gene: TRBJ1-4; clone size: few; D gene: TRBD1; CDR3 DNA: TGTGCCAGCTCACCAGTACAGGGGAGAGAAAAACTGTTTTTT; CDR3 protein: CASSPVQGREKLFF
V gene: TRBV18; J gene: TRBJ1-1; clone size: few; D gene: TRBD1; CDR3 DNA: TGTGCCAGCTCACCCGGACAGGGGAACACTGAAGCTTTCTTT; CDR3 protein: CASSPGQGNTEAFF
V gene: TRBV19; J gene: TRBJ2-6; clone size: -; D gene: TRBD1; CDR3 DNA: TGTGCCAGTAGTCTACAGGGGACTGGGGCCAACGTCCTGACTTTC; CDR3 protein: CASSLQGTGANVLTF
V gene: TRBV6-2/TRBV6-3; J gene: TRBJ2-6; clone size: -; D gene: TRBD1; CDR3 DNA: TGTGCCAGCAGTCAGTCTACAGGGGGCCCTGGGGCCAACGTCCTGACTTTC; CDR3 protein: CASSQSTGGPGANVLTF
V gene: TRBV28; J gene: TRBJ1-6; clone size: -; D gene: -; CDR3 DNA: TGTGCCAGCAGTTATCCAGGACTCCTTAATTCACCCCTCCACTTT; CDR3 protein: CASSYPGLLNSPLHF
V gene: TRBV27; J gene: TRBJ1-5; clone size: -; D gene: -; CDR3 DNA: TGTGCCAGCAGTGCCGGGACAACTAGCAATCAGCCCCAGCATTTT; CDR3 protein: CASSAGTTSNQPQHF
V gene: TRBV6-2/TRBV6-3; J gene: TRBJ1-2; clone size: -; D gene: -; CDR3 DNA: TGTGCCAGCAGTTTGCCAGCGCCCTATGGCTACACCTTC; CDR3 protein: CASSLPAPYGYTF
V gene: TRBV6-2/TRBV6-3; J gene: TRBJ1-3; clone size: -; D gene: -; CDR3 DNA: TGTGCCAGCAGTCAGGACATCTCTGGAAACACCATATATTTT; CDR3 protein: CASSQDISGNTIYF
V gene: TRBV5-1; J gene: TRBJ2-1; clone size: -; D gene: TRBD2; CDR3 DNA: TGCGCCAGCAGCGGATTGACTAGCGGGAGGGGCAATGAGCAGTTCTTC; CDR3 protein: CASSGLTSGRGNEQFF
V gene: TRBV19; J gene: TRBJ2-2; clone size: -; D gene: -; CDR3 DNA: TGTGCCAGTAGTCCCTTTCCCGGGGAGCTGTTTTTT; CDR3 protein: CASSPFPGELFF
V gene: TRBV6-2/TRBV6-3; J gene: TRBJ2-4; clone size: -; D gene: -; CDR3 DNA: TGTGCCAGCAGTCCGCCTGCAGGCGGGAACATTCAGTACTTC; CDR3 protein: CASSPPAGGNIQYF
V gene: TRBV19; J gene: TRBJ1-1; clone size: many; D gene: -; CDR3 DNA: TGTGCCAGTATTGAGTACACTGAAGCTTTCTTT; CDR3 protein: CASIEYTEAFF
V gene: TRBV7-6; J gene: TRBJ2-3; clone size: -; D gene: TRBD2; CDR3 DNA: TGTGCCAGCAGCCCAGGACTAGCGGGGGGCACAGATACGCAGTATTTT; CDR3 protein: CASSPGLAGGTDTQYF
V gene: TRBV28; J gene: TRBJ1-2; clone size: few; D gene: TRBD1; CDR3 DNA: TGTGCCAGCAGGACTGGACAGGATATTGGCTACACCTTC; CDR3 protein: CASRTGQDIGYTF